These 2 T cell receptor beta chains originate from one sample sequenced in a study of cytomegalovirus exposure and HLA in healthy donors. Use of 60 Vbeta and 13 Jbeta primers characterized the PCR. Clones were sequenced by immunoSEQ multiplex PCR, and TCRdb holds only the in-frame ones, with some missing. This table holds 120,000 to 150,000 clones, 73% found once. Source material: PBMCs. These receptors originate from a woman between 40 and 55 years old in good health and CMV-seronegative.

The chain employs TRBV5-4 and TRBJ1-6; TRBD1 might be the D (5 bases). Germline V gene lookup returns CDR1 SGHNT and CDR2 YYREEE (reference sequence). Trimming cost V 0 bases and J 9 bases, with 13 bases left between them. The CDR3 is made up of 15 amino acids. The CDR3 sequence is CASSLGGGVSSPLHF. The CDR3 DNA sequence: TGTGCCAGCAGCTTGGGCGGAGGGGTGAGTTCACCCCTCCACTTT. The full variable domain, in which reference TRBV5-4 and TRBJ1-6 provide the parts outside the CDR3, is ETGVTQSPTHLIKTRGQQVTLRCSSQSGHNTVSWYQQALGQGPQFIFQYYREEENGRGNFPPRFSGLQFPNYSSELNVNALELDDSALYLCASSLGGGVSSPLHFGNGTRLTVT.

On this clone: The sample holds other DNA sequences that translate to the same CDR3. The chain has TRBV11-3 and TRBJ2-3, with TRBD2 as a possible D gene (7 bases). This CDR3 has 19 amino acids. V lost 1 base and J lost 3, with 23 bases in between. Germline V lookup: CDR1 SGHNT, CDR2 YENEEA. This CDR3 reads CASSLGAVRGPYGTDTQYF. The CDR3 DNA follows: TGTGCCAGCAGCTTAGGCGCAGTGCGGGGGCCTTATGGGACAGATACGCAGTATTTT.